What follows are 11 T cell receptor beta chains derived from one specimen sequenced in a study of blood T cells in healthy people across ages (dated by TCRdb to between 2014 and 2017). Library generation was performed with 5' RACE. This sample was sequenced with an Illumina HiSeq 2500. A second PCR of roughly 7 to 12 cycles was run with a J-beta primer mix and a sample-barcoded 5' primer. Clones were called with MiXCR by TCRdb after fastp trimmed the public reads at Q25, and only in-frame beta chains were retained. Each entry is one CDR3 protein sequence, shown with its most common DNA and genes. This sample comprises some 710,000 distinct CDR3 sequences, approximately 21% of them detected only once. The leading ten clones occupy roughly 22% of the sample. Material: blood. These TCRs come from a man between 65 and 85 years old in good health.

V usage is TRBV20-1 and J usage is TRBJ2-7; 8 bases match TRBD1. V gave up 6 bases and J gave up 4 bases; unmatched junction bases: 17. Germline V lookup: CDR1 DFQATT, CDR2 SNEGSKA (reference sequence). CDR3 length: 16 residues. CDR3 sequence: CSAQRPGLTGVYEQYF. The CDR3 DNA reads as TGCAGTGCCCAGAGACCAGGGCTGACAGGGGTTTACGAGCAGTACTTC.

The chain employs TRBV2 and TRBJ1-4; 8 bases align to TRBD1. In germline, CDR1 is SNHLY, CDR2 FYNNEI. Trimming removed 1 base from V and 12 bases from J; junction bases left unmatched: 4. The CDR3 spans 13 residues. The CDR3 loop reads CASSEENRGELFF. CDR3 nucleotide sequence: TGTGCCAGCAGTGAAGAGAACAGGGGGGAACTGTTTTTT.

J is TRBJ2-5 and V is TRBV5-1; 7 bases match TRBD1. The CDR3 runs to 14 residues. Germline V gives CDR1 SGHRS, CDR2 YFSETQ. Trimming at V came to 7 bases and at J to 7 bases, leaving 13 bases not matched to a gene. In nucleotides, the CDR3 is TGCGCCAGCTGCCCTGACAGGGTGATTGGGACCCAGTACTTC. It codes for CASCPDRVIGTQYF.

The chain couples TRBV5-5 to TRBJ2-5; 7 positions match TRBD2. Near its end, the DNA agrees better with TRBJ2-7, so the J call may be wrong. This CDR3 comprises 16 residues. Germline CDR1 SGHKS, CDR2 YYEKEE (reference sequence). The CDR3 spells CASSLGSGGGSYEQYF. The CDR3 DNA follows: TGTGCCAGCAGCTTAGGGTCCGGCGGGGGCTCCTACGAGCAGTACTTC.

This clonotype came up a few times. V is TRBV20-1 and J is TRBJ2-1; D might be TRBD1 or TRBD2, each matching 5 bases. The CDR3 is 14 amino acids. CDR1 is DFQATT, CDR2 SNEGSKA, per germline (reference sequence). V lost 0 bases and J lost 7, with 13 bases in between. DNA for the CDR3: TGCAGTGCTAGAGAGTCGGACTGGGGGAATGAGCAGTTCTTC. Translation: CSARESDWGNEQFF.

The chain combines TRBV20-1 with TRBJ2-7, with D perhaps matching TRBD2 (5 bases). Looked up from germline, CDR1 is DFQATT and CDR2 is SNEGSKA (reference sequence). V was pared by 0 bases and J by 0 bases, with 9 bases between. This CDR3 has 14 amino acids. CDR3 sequence: CSARDGSVSYEQYF. As DNA, the CDR3 is TGCAGTGCTAGAGATGGTAGCGTCTCCTACGAGCAGTACTTC.

The J gene is TRBJ2-6, the V gene TRBV20-1; no definite D call. This CDR3 spans 14 amino acids. Trimming shortened V by 5 bases and J by 0 bases, and 8 bases separated the two germline ends. The germline V gene encodes CDR1 DFQATT and CDR2 SNEGSKA (reference sequence). In DNA form, the CDR3 reads TGCAGTGCTCCACCTAACTCTGGGGCCAACGTCCTGACTTTC. It encodes CSAPPNSGANVLTF.

A few counts support this clonotype. Written as DNA, the CDR3 is TGCGCCAGCAGCCAAGTCCACAGGGGGCTACAAGAGACCCAGTACTTC. As protein: CASSQVHRGLQETQYF. The rearrangement links TRBV4-1 to TRBJ2-5; the match to TRBD1 covers 9 bases. V was clipped by 1 base and J by 2 bases; unmatched bases: 5. Germline V gene lookup returns CDR1 MGHRA and CDR2 YSYEKL. CDR3 length: 16 amino acids.

About this clonotype itself: This may be a read error, as it is one base from a much larger clone. V and J are TRBV7-9 and TRBJ2-5, with D possibly being TRBD1 (5 bases). Germline V lookup: CDR1 SEHNR, CDR2 FQNEAQ (reference sequence). The CDR3 has 14 amino acids. As DNA, the CDR3 is TGTGCCAGCAGCTTAGCACAGGACCAAGAGGCCCAGTACTTC. Its protein product is CASSLAQDQEAQYF.

The chain couples TRBV20-1 to TRBJ2-5, with D possibly TRBD2 on 6 matching bases. This CDR3 comprises 15 residues. V dropped 5 bases and J dropped 1 base, with 17 bases sitting between them. Germline assignment: CDR1 DFQATT and CDR2 SNEGSKA (reference sequence). The CDR3 DNA reads as TGCAGTGCTCCCGTCCCCCTAGCGTCCCAAGAGACCCAGTACTTC. It codes for CSAPVPLASQETQYF.

V usage is TRBV18 and J usage is TRBJ1-4; D call uncertain. V lost 3 bases, J lost 7 bases, and 18 bases lay in between. Germline V gives CDR1 KGHSH, CDR2 LQKENI. The CDR3 is made up of 16 amino acids. The CDR3 loop is CASSPVYRRRSEKLFF. The CDR3 nucleotides read TGTGCCAGCTCACCTGTATACCGCCGACGGAGTGAAAAACTGTTTTTT.